This T cell receptor (beta chain) is drawn from a study of cytomegalovirus exposure and HLA in healthy donors. Germline CDR1 MGHRA, CDR2 YSYEKL. J lost 8 bases, V lost 1 base, and 5 bases had no gene match. CDR3 length equals 14 residues. This PCR relied on a set of 60 Vbeta primers and 13 Jbeta primers. The protocol was immunoSEQ multiplex PCR, while the TCRdb copy is restricted to in-frame clones and leaves out a portion. This table has about 95,000 clones, around 81% appearing once. Sequenced: PBMCs. This chain joins TRBV4-1 and TRBJ2-1, with 7 nucleotides matching TRBD1. This sequence was found in a woman between 65 and 79 years old in good health and CMV-seropositive. CDR3 residues: CASSQGQGRYEQFF. CDR3 nucleotides: TGCGCCAGCAGCCAAGGACAGGGAAGGTATGAGCAGTTCTTC.